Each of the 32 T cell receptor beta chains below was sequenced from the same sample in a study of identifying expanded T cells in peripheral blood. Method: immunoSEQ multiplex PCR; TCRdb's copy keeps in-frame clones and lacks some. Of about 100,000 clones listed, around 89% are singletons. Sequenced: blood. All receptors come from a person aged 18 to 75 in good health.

CDR3 DNA: TGCGCCAGCAGCTTGGCCTCTAGGGGCAACACTGAAGCTTTCTTT. Amino acids: CASSLASRGNTEAFF. The chain has TRBV5-1 and TRBJ1-1; a possible D gene is TRBD1 (5 bases). Germline V lookup: CDR1 SGHRS, CDR2 YFSETQ. The CDR3 is made up of 15 amino acids. Trimming pared 0 bases from V and 2 bases from J, leaving 11 bases between.

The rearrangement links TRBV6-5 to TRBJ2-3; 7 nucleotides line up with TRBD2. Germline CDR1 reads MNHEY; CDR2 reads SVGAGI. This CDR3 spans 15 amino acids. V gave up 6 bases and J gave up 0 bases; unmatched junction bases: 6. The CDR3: CASRSGEGSTDTQYF. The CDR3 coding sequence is TGTGCCAGCAGAAGTGGGGAGGGAAGCACAGATACGCAGTATTTT.

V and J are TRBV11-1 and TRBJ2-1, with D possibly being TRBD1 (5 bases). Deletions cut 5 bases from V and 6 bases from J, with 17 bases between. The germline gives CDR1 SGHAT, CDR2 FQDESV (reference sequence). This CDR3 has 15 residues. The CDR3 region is CASSQVWAGLNEQFF. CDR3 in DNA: TGTGCCAGCAGCCAGGTTTGGGCAGGGCTCAATGAGCAGTTCTTC.

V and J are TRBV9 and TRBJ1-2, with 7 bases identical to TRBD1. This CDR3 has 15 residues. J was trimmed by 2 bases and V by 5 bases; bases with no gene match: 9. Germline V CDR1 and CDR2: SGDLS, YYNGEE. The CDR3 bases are TGTGCCAGCAGTTACGGGACAGTCCTAAACTATGGCTACACCTTC. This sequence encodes CASSYGTVLNYGYTF.

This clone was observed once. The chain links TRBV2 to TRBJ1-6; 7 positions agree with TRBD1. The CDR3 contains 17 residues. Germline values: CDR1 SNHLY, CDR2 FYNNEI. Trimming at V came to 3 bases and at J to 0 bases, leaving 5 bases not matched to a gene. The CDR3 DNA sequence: TGTGCCAGCAGTGAGGGACAGACAAGCTCCTATAATTCACCCCTCCACTTT. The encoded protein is CASSEGQTSSYNSPLHF.

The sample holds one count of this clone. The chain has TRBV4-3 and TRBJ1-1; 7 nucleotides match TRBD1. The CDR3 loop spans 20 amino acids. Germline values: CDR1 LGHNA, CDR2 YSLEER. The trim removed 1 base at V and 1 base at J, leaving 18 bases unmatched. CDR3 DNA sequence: TGCGCCAGCAGCCAAGGAGGTTCGCGGGACCTACAGGGGTCGAACACTGAAGCTTTCTTT. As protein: CASSQGGSRDLQGSNTEAFF.

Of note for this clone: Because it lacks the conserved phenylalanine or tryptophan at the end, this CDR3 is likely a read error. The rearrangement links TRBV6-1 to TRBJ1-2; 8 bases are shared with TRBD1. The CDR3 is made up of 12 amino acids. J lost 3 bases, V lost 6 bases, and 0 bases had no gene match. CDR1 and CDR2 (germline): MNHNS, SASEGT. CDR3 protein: CASRTGDYGYTL. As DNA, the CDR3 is TGTGCCAGCAGGACAGGGGACTATGGCTACACCCTC.

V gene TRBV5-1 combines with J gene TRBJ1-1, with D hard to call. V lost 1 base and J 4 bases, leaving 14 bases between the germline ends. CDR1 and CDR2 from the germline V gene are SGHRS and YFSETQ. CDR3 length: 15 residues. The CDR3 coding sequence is TGCGCCAGCAGCTTGACCGGACCCGCTGGCACTGAAGCTTTCTTT. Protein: CASSLTGPAGTEAFF.

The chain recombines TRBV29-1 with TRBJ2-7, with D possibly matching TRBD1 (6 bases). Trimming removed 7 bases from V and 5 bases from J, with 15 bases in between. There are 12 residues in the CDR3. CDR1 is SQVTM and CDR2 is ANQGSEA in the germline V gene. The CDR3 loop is CSASRGSNEQYF. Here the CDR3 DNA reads TGCAGCGCCAGCAGGGGTTCGAACGAGCAGTACTTC.

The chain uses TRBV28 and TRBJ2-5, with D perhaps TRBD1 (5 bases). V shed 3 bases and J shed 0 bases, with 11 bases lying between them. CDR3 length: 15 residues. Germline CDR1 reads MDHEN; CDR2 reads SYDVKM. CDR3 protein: CASSFGRAYQETQYF. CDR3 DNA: TGTGCCAGCAGTTTCGGCAGGGCCTACCAAGAGACCCAGTACTTC.

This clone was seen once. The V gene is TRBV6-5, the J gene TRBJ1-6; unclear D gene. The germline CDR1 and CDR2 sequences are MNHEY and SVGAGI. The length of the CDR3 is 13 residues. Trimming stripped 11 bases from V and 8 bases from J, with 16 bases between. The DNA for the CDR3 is TGTGCCGCCCAGGAGGGTCGAGATTCACCCCTCCACTTT. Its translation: CAAQEGRDSPLHF.

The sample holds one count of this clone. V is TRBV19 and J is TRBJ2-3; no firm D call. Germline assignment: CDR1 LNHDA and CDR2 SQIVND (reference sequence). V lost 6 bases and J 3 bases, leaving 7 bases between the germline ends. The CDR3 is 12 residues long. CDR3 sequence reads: CASSTRTDTQYF. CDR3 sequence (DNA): TGTGCCAGTAGCACCCGGACAGATACGCAGTATTTT.

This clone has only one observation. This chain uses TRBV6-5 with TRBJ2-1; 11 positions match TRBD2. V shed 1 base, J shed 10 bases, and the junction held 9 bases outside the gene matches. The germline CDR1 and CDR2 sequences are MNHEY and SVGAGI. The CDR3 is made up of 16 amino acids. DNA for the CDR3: TGTGCCAGCAGTTACTGGGCTAGCGGGGGGTCCGGCGAGCAGTTCTTC. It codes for CASSYWASGGSGEQFF.

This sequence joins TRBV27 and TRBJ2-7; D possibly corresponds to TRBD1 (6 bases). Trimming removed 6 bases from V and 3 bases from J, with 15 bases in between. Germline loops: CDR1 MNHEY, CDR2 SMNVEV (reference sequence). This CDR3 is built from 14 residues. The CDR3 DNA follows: TGTGCCAGCAGCCCGACAGGTCTACTCTACGAGCAGTACTTC. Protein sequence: CASSPTGLLYEQYF.

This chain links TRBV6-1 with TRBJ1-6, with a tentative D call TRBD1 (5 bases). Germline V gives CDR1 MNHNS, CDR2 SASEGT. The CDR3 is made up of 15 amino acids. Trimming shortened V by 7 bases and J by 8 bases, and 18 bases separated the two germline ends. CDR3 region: CASKQGVGVDSPLHF. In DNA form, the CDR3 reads TGTGCCAGCAAACAAGGGGTAGGGGTGGATTCACCCCTCCACTTT.

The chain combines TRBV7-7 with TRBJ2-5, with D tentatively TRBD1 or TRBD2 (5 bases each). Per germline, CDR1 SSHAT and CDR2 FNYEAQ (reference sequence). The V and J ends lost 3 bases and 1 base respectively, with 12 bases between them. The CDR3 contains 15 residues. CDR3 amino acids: CASSFSPGTQETQYF. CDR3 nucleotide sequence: TGTGCCAGCAGCTTCTCTCCCGGGACCCAAGAGACCCAGTACTTC.

The CDR3 loop reads CASSLLNQETQYF. CDR3 bases: TGTGCCAGCAGCTTACTGAACCAAGAGACCCAGTACTTC. V and J are TRBV7-6 and TRBJ2-5; D is unclear. Deletions cut 2 bases from V and 0 bases from J, with 4 bases between. Per the germline V gene, CDR1 is SGHVS and CDR2 is FNYEAQ. The CDR3 sequence is 13 residues long.

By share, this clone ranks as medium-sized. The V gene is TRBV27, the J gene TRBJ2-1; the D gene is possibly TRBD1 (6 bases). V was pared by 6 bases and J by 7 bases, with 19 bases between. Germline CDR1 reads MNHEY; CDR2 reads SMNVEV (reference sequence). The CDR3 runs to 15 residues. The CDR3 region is CASRRQYARGNEQFF. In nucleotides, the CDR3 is TGTGCCAGCAGGCGCCAATACGCAAGGGGGAATGAGCAGTTCTTC.

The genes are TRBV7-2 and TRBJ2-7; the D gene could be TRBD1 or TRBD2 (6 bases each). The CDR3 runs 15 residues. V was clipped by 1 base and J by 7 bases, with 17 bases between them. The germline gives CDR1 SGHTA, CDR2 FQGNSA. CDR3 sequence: CASSLVPGARGEQYF. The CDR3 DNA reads TGTGCCAGCAGCTTAGTGCCGGGGGCTAGGGGGGAGCAGTACTTC.

CDR3 coding DNA: TGTGCCAGCAGCCGTGGGTGGAACACTGAAGCTTTCTTT. Amino acids: CASSRGWNTEAFF. The J gene is TRBJ1-1, the V gene TRBV9; the D is unclear. CDR1 SGDLS and CDR2 YYNGEE come from the germline V gene. The CDR3 loop spans 13 amino acids. The ends were cut back, 4 bases at V and 1 base at J, with 8 bases in the middle.

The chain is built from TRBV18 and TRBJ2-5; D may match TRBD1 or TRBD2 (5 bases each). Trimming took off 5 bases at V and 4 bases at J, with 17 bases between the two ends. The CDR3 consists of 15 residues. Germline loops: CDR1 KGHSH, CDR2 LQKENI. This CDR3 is CASSAGTSLGETQYF. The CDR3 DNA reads TGTGCCAGCTCAGCTGGGACCTCCCTCGGAGAGACCCAGTACTTC.

The CDR3: CASSPRGRTQYF. CDR3 nucleotides: TGTGCCAGCAGTCCCAGGGGGAGGACCCAGTACTTC. V usage is TRBV14 and J usage is TRBJ2-5; TRBD1 matches 7 bases. V dropped 6 bases and J dropped 7; count of bases not matched to a gene: 5. This CDR3 has 12 residues. Looked up from germline, CDR1 is SGHDN and CDR2 is FVKESK.

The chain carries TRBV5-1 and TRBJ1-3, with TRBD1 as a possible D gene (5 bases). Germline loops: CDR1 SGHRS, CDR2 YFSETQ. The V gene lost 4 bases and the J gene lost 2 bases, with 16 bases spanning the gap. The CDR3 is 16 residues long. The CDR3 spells CASSQAGMGPGNTIYF. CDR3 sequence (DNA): TGCGCCAGCAGCCAAGCAGGAATGGGGCCTGGAAACACCATATATTTT. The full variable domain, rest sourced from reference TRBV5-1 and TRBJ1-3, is KAGVTQTPRYLIKTRGQQVTLSCSPISGHRSVSWYQQTPGQGLQFLFEYFSETQRNKGNFPGRFSGRQFSNSRSEMNVSTLELGDSALYLCASSQAGMGPGNTIYFGEGSWLTVV.

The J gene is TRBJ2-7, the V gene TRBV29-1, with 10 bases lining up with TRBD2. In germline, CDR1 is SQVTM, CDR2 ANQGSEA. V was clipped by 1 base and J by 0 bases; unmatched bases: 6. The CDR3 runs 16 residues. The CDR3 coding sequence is TGCAGCGTTGAAGGAGTAGCGGGGGGCTACTCCTACGAGCAGTACTTC. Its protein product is CSVEGVAGGYSYEQYF.

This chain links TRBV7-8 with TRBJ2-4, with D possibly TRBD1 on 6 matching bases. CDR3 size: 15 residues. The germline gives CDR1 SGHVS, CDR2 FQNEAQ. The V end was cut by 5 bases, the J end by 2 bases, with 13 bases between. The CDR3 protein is CASSRLTGSKNIQYF. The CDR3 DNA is TGTGCCAGCAGCCGTCTAACAGGGTCCAAAAACATTCAGTACTTC.

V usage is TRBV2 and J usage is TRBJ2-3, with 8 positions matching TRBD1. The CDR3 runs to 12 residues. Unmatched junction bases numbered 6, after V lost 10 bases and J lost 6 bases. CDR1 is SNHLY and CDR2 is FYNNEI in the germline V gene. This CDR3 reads CANEDRADTQYF. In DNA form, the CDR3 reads TGTGCCAACGAGGACAGGGCGGATACGCAGTATTTT.

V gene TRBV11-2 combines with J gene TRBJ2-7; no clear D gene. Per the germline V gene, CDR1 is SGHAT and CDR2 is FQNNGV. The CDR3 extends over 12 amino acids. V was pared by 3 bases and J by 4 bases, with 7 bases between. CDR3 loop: CASSFSPYEQYF. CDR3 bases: TGTGCCAGCAGCTTTTCCCCTTACGAGCAGTACTTC.

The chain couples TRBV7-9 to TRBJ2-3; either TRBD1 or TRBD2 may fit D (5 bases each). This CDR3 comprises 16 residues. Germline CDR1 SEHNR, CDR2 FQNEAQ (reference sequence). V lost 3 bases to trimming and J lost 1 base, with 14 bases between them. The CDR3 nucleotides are TGTGCCAGCAGCTTGGGACCGAATGGGGGCACAGATACGCAGTATTTT. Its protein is CASSLGPNGGTDTQYF.

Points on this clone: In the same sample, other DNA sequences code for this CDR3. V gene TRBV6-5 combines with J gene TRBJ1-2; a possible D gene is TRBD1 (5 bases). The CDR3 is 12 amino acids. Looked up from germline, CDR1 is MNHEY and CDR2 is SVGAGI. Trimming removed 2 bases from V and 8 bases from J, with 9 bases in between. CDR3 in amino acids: CASSYRGRGYTF. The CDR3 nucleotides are TGTGCCAGCAGTTACAGGGGCCGCGGCTACACCTTC.

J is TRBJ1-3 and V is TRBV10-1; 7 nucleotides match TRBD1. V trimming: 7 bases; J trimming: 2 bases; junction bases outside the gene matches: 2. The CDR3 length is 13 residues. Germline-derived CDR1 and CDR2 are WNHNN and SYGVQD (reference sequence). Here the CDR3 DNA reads TGCGCCAGCACAAGGGGGCCTGGAAACACCATATATTTT. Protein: CASTRGPGNTIYF.

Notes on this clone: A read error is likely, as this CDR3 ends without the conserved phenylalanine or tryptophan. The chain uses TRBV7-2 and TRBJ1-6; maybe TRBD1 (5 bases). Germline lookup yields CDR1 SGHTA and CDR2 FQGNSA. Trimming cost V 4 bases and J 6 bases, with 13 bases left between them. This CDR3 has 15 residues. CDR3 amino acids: CASSYAGTANSPLHL. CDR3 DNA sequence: TGTGCCAGCAGCTACGCCGGGACGGCTAATTCACCCCTCCACCTT.

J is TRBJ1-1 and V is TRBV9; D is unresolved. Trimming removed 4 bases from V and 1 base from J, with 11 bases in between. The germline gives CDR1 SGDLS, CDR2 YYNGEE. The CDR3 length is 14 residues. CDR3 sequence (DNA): TGTGCCAGCAGCCCCAGGATGAGGAACACTGAAGCTTTCTTT. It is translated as CASSPRMRNTEAFF.